This TCR beta chain was obtained from a study of CD8+ T cells in alopecia areata. Findings and caveats of the study: Higher clonality than in normal scalp was seen in lesional scalp, especially alopecia totalis/universalis.

This clone was observed a few times. Its antigen remains unidentified. Collection of lesional scalp punch biopsies and peripheral blood was performed in alopecia areata patients. Extracted RNA was reverse transcribed, and the resulting cDNA served as sequencing template. Method: immunoSEQ multiplex PCR; TCRdb's copy keeps in-frame clones and lacks some. The sample holds some 5,000 clones; about 60% are singletons and the top ten take about 11%. This TCR derives from a human donor with alopecia areata. Sequenced here: skin, sampled at week 0.

CDR3 in DNA: TGTGCCAGCAGTACCGGCACCGGGGGCTACACAGATACGCAGTATTTT. Amino acids: CASSTGTGGYTDTQYF. The rearrangement links TRBV6-6 to TRBJ2-3, with D possibly being TRBD1 or TRBD2 (6 bases each). V was trimmed by 5 bases and J by 2 bases, leaving 17 bases between them. Germline V lookup: CDR1 MNHNY, CDR2 SVGAGI (reference sequence). The CDR3 covers 16 residues.